The rows below give T cell receptor beta chains drawn from one sample of a study of T cell repertoires in cytomegalovirus infection. These TCRs' antigens remain unknown. TCRdb independently ran MiXCR on the reads; one entry per CDR3 protein. This sample has roughly 800,000 distinct CDR3 sequences, with 25% to 35% found just once. The input for sequencing was cultured CD8+ T cells from PBMCs, taken from culture after CMV antigen stimulation. The origin of the receptors is a human donor in good health (CMV status not recorded). Some clones in this sample may be carry-over from other donors' samples. Each CDR3 is given with its conserved first and last residue. Fields, in order: J gene, V gene, clone size, D gene, CDR3 DNA, CDR3 protein. The D gene is left open where the match is weak. Only part of the rows carry a size: once, few, many, or a class if the clone is expanded.

J: TRBJ1-1; V: TRBV7-9; size: NA; D: NA; DNA: TGTGCCAGCAGCCCGTCACTCGGGGGGCCCCCGAACACTGAAGCTTTCTTT; CDR3: CASSPSLGGPPNTEAFF
J: TRBJ2-5; V: TRBV6-2/TRBV6-3; size: NA; D: TRBD1; DNA: TGTGCCAGCAGTTACGGGGACAGGGAGGAAGAGACCCAGTACTTC; CDR3: CASSYGDREEETQYF
J: TRBJ2-6; V: TRBV19; size: many; D: TRBD1; DNA: TGTGCCAGTAGTCCCCCGGGACAGGGGTACTCTGGGGCCAACGTCCTGACTTTC; CDR3: CASSPPGQGYSGANVLTF
J: TRBJ2-1; V: TRBV10-3; size: NA; D: NA; DNA: TGTGCCATCATGGGCCGGGACACGGCCTACAATGAGCAGTTCTTC; CDR3: CAIMGRDTAYNEQFF
J: TRBJ2-1; V: TRBV6-2/TRBV6-3; size: NA; D: NA; DNA: TGTGCCAGCAGTTACCGAGACCCCAATGAGCAGTTCTTC; CDR3: CASSYRDPNEQFF
J: TRBJ1-6; V: TRBV28; size: few; D: NA; DNA: TGTGCCAGCAGTCTGGGGTCTACGAGATCCTATAATTCACCCCTCCACTTT; CDR3: CASSLGSTRSYNSPLHF
J: TRBJ2-1; V: TRBV27; size: NA; D: TRBD2; DNA: TGTGCCAGCAGTTTAACGGGTAGCGGGGGCTACAATGAGCAGTTCTTC; CDR3: CASSLTGSGGYNEQFF
J: TRBJ2-3; V: TRBV28; size: few; D: TRBD1; DNA: TGTGCCAGCAGTTCTGAGACAGGGCGAGAGGCAGATACGCAGTATTTT; CDR3: CASSSETGREADTQYF
J: TRBJ2-2; V: TRBV4-1; size: few; D: NA; DNA: TGCGCCAGCAGCCAAAAAAGAGGGGAGCTGTTTTTT; CDR3: CASSQKRGELFF
J: TRBJ2-1; V: TRBV6-5; size: NA; D: TRBD2; DNA: TGTGCCAGCAGGACGGGGGGGCCTAATGAGCAGTTCTTC; CDR3: CASRTGGPNEQFF
J: TRBJ2-4; V: TRBV7-9; size: few; D: NA; DNA: TGTGCCAGCAGCTTAGGTGTCGGGGGGCACAAAAACATTCAGTACTTC; CDR3: CASSLGVGGHKNIQYF
J: TRBJ1-1; V: TRBV2; size: NA; D: NA; DNA: TGTGCCAGCAGTGAAGGAGGGCAGAACACTGAAGCTTTCTTT; CDR3: CASSEGGQNTEAFF
J: TRBJ1-6; V: TRBV6-8; size: NA; D: NA; DNA: TGTGCCAGCAGTTATGGACAGAGTAATTCACCCCTCCACTTT; CDR3: CASSYGQSNSPLHF
J: TRBJ2-2; V: TRBV20-1; size: NA; D: TRBD1; DNA: TGCAGTGCGTTGGACAGGGAGAAGAACACCGGGGAGCTGTTTTTT; CDR3: CSALDREKNTGELFF
J: TRBJ2-2; V: TRBV7-2; size: many; D: NA; DNA: TGTGCCAGCAGCTTAGAGTTGGCAGGCGCCCACGGGGAGCTGTTTTTT; CDR3: CASSLELAGAHGELFF
J: TRBJ1-1; V: TRBV5-4; size: NA; D: NA; DNA: TGTGCCAGCAGCCCTCATTCGGGGGGCTGGGGCTATCCAACTGAAGCTTTCTTT; CDR3: CASSPHSGGWGYPTEAFF
J: TRBJ2-1; V: TRBV7-9; size: many; D: TRBD1; DNA: TGTGCCAGCAGCTTAGGGGACAGGGAGCAGTTCTTC; CDR3: CASSLGDREQFF
J: TRBJ2-1; V: TRBV19; size: few; D: NA; DNA: TGTGCCAGTAGTATAAATGTGGGCGGCTACAATGAGCAGTTCTTC; CDR3: CASSINVGGYNEQFF
J: TRBJ1-1; V: TRBV7-2; size: NA; D: NA; DNA: TGTGCCAGCAGCTTAGGTCCACAGGGCTACACTGAAGCTTTCTTT; CDR3: CASSLGPQGYTEAFF
J: TRBJ1-1; V: TRBV20-1; size: NA; D: NA; DNA: TGCAGTGCTAGAGTATTGGGCGCCAGCCTTGAAGCTTTCTTT; CDR3: CSARVLGASLEAFF
J: TRBJ2-3; V: TRBV10-3; size: many; D: TRBD2; DNA: TGTGCCATTGGGGAAGCGGGGGGCACAGATACGCAGTATTTT; CDR3: CAIGEAGGTDTQYF
J: TRBJ1-1; V: TRBV12-3/TRBV12-4; size: few; D: NA; DNA: TGTGCCAGCAGCGTCTTATTGGACTCGGCTGAAGCTTTCTTT; CDR3: CASSVLLDSAEAFF
J: TRBJ2-5; V: TRBV28; size: NA; D: TRBD2; DNA: TGTGCCAGCAGGGCGGGACTAGCGAGAGAAAAGACCCAGTACTTC; CDR3: CASRAGLAREKTQYF
J: TRBJ2-3; V: TRBV27; size: NA; D: TRBD2; DNA: TGTGCCAGCAGTTTATGGGCGGGGGAGGGAGATACGCAGTATTTT; CDR3: CASSLWAGEGDTQYF
J: TRBJ2-1; V: TRBV19; size: few; D: TRBD2; DNA: TGTGCCAGTAGTATAGCTAGCGGGGACCACAATGAGCAGTTCTTC; CDR3: CASSIASGDHNEQFF
J: TRBJ2-5; V: TRBV4-1; size: NA; D: NA; DNA: TGCGCCAGCAGCCCCCGACTAGAACAAGAGACCCAGTACTTC; CDR3: CASSPRLEQETQYF
J: TRBJ2-1; V: TRBV7-9; size: few; D: TRBD2; DNA: TGTGCCAGCAGGGGGACTAGCGGGAACTCCTACAATGAGCAGTTCTTC; CDR3: CASRGTSGNSYNEQFF
J: TRBJ1-1; V: TRBV12-3/TRBV12-4; size: few; D: TRBD1; DNA: TGTGCCAGCAGTTTGTTAGGGGGCGCCGGTAGGAACACTGAAGCTTTCTTT; CDR3: CASSLLGGAGRNTEAFF
J: TRBJ2-5; V: TRBV6-5; size: few; D: NA; DNA: TGTGCCAGCACTCCTACGGGTCTAATCCCGGAGGAAGAGACCCAGTACTTC; CDR3: CASTPTGLIPEEETQYF
J: TRBJ1-1; V: TRBV9; size: many; D: NA; DNA: TGTGCCAGCAGCGTAGATGGGGCAAGCACTGAAGCTTTCTTT; CDR3: CASSVDGASTEAFF
J: TRBJ1-5; V: TRBV19; size: few; D: NA; DNA: TGTGCCAGTAGTATCTTCTGGAACAATCAGCCCCAGCATTTT; CDR3: CASSIFWNNQPQHF
J: TRBJ2-6; V: TRBV9; size: NA; D: NA; DNA: TGTGCCAGCAGCCCACGGTCCGGGGGCTCTGGGGCCAACGTCCTGACTTTC; CDR3: CASSPRSGGSGANVLTF
J: TRBJ2-2; V: TRBV7-8; size: NA; D: TRBD2; DNA: TGTGCCAGCAGCTTAGTAGCGGGGGTCAACACCGGGGAGCTGTTTTTT; CDR3: CASSLVAGVNTGELFF
J: TRBJ1-5; V: TRBV7-9; size: few; D: NA; DNA: TGTGCCAGCAGCCCGCTAGGGACGCCGGGAAATCAGCCCCAGCATTTT; CDR3: CASSPLGTPGNQPQHF
J: TRBJ1-1; V: TRBV20-1; size: NA; D: NA; DNA: TGCAGTGCTCTGAGGGGCCTGAGTTTTGAAGCTTTCTTT; CDR3: CSALRGLSFEAFF
J: TRBJ2-2; V: TRBV11-2; size: NA; D: NA; DNA: TGTGCCAGCAGCTTAGGACAGATCAACACCGGGGAGCTGTTTTTT; CDR3: CASSLGQINTGELFF
J: TRBJ1-1; V: TRBV6-5; size: few; D: NA; DNA: TGTGCCAGCAGTTACCCGGGACGGTGGGGCACTGAAGCTTTCTTT; CDR3: CASSYPGRWGTEAFF
J: TRBJ1-2; V: TRBV7-6; size: NA; D: NA; DNA: TGTGCCAGCAGCTTATCGACGGAAGGACCTAACTATGGCTACACCTTC; CDR3: CASSLSTEGPNYGYTF
J: TRBJ2-3; V: TRBV2; size: NA; D: TRBD2; DNA: TGTGCCAGCAGTGACCTTGCGGGGGGTAGCACAGATACGCAGTATTTT; CDR3: CASSDLAGGSTDTQYF
J: TRBJ2-5; V: TRBV6-2/TRBV6-3; size: NA; D: NA; DNA: TGTGCCAGCAGCATGGGTGTGGAGACCCAGTACTTC; CDR3: CASSMGVETQYF
J: TRBJ1-1; V: TRBV19; size: NA; D: NA; DNA: TGTGCCAGTAGTATAGATGAGGGGATGAACACTGAAGCTTTCTTT; CDR3: CASSIDEGMNTEAFF
J: TRBJ2-1; V: TRBV4-3; size: many; D: TRBD1; DNA: TGCGCCAGCAGCCACAAGACAGGGGGCCTTTATGAGCAGTTCTTC; CDR3: CASSHKTGGLYEQFF
J: TRBJ2-1; V: TRBV12-3/TRBV12-4; size: few; D: NA; DNA: TGTGCCAGCAACCCAACAGGTATCAAACCCGATTCCTACAATGAGCAGTTCTTC; CDR3: CASNPTGIKPDSYNEQFF
J: TRBJ1-4; V: TRBV27; size: NA; D: NA; DNA: TGTGCCAGCAGTTTATTAGGGGACAAAGGGGAAAAACTGTTTTTT; CDR3: CASSLLGDKGEKLFF
J: TRBJ2-5; V: TRBV7-8; size: few; D: NA; DNA: TGTGCCAGCAGCTTAGTTAGGGTGGTGGGGGAGACCCAGTACTTC; CDR3: CASSLVRVVGETQYF
J: TRBJ2-1; V: TRBV7-6; size: NA; D: TRBD2; DNA: TGTGCCAGCAGCTTAGAAGCGGGGGTTGGTTACAATGAGCAGTTCTTC; CDR3: CASSLEAGVGYNEQFF
J: TRBJ2-3; V: TRBV7-9; size: NA; D: NA; DNA: TGTGCCAGCAGCACCTGGGAAGTAGAAAGCACAGATACGCAGTATTTT; CDR3: CASSTWEVESTDTQYF
J: TRBJ2-3; V: TRBV28; size: few; D: TRBD2; DNA: TGTGCCAGCAGCTTAGCCCCCGGGGGGTGGAGCACAGATACGCAGTATTTT; CDR3: CASSLAPGGWSTDTQYF
J: TRBJ1-2; V: TRBV24-1; size: NA; D: NA; DNA: TGTGCCACCAGTGACTTAGACGGAAGGGACTATGGCTACACCTTC; CDR3: CATSDLDGRDYGYTF
J: TRBJ2-5; V: TRBV6-5; size: NA; D: NA; DNA: TGTGCCACTATAGGGTCGGGGACCCAGTACTTC; CDR3: CATIGSGTQYF
J: TRBJ2-5; V: TRBV4-2; size: NA; D: NA; DNA: TGTGCCAGCAGCCAAGATCATGGGGAAGAGACCCAGTACTTC; CDR3: CASSQDHGEETQYF
J: TRBJ2-1; V: TRBV6-5; size: few; D: TRBD1; DNA: TGTGCCAGCAGTAAGGGACAGGGATACAATGAGCAGTTCTTC; CDR3: CASSKGQGYNEQFF
J: TRBJ1-5; V: TRBV7-8; size: many; D: NA; DNA: TGTGCCAGCAGCTCACAGGGTCGGTTTGATCAGCCCCAGCATTTT; CDR3: CASSSQGRFDQPQHF
J: TRBJ2-6; V: TRBV7-6; size: once; D: TRBD1; DNA: TGTGCCAGCAGCTCGCCTGACAGGGACCTCCACCCCTTGTCTGGGGCCAACGTCCTGACTTTC; CDR3: CASSSPDRDLHPLSGANVLTF